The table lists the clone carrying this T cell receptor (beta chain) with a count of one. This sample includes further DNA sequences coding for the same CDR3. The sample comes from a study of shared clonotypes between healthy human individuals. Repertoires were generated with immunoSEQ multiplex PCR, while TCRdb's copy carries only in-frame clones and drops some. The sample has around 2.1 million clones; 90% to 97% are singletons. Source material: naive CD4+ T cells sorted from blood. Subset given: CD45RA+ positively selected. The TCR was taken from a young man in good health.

The CDR3 is CASSPPGTASYEQYF. In nucleotides, the CDR3 is TGCGCCAGCAGCCCCCCCGGGACCGCCTCCTACGAGCAGTACTTC. J is TRBJ2-7 and V is TRBV5-1; D is possibly TRBD1 or TRBD2 (5 bases each). Trimming shortened V by 4 bases and J by 0 bases, and 14 bases separated the two germline ends. The germline gives CDR1 SGHRS, CDR2 YFSETQ. The CDR3 sequence is 15 residues long.